The clone carrying this TCR beta chain was seen only a few times. Its antigen is unknown. The sample holds other DNA sequences that translate to the same CDR3. All of the isolated RNA was reverse transcribed, so expressed TCRB transcripts were sequenced. The assay was immunoSEQ multiplex PCR, and TCRdb's table has in-frame clones only and misses some. The table includes some 350,000 clones, around 10% detected once. Per germline, CDR1 MNHEY and CDR2 SMNVEV (reference sequence). V was shortened by 2 bases and J by 0 bases, with 5 bases between the two germline ends. The CDR3 covers 14 residues. CD45RO/CCR7/CD25/CD127/CD95/CD27 separated CD4+ naive, central memory, regulatory and stem cell-like memory cells by sorting. The data belong to a study of beta chain features in type 1 diabetes. Study-wide points: TCRB CDR3s were moderately but significantly shorter in Type 1 diabetes patients in all four CD4+ subsets. Type 1 diabetes patients had fewer VDJ junction insertions and more deletions. Patients' naive, central memory and regulatory TCRB repertoires appeared more alike than those of healthy donors. Here, the possible influence of HLA type (on TCRB rearrangement) remained unresolved.

The sequence was collected from a man between 25 and 39 years old with type 1 diabetes. The sequenced sample consisted of central memory CD4+ T cells from blood. The genes are TRBV27 and TRBJ1-5; D is unclear. The CDR3 DNA is TGTGCCAGCAGTTTAACTAATAGCAATCAGCCCCAGCATTTT. Protein: CASSLTNSNQPQHF.